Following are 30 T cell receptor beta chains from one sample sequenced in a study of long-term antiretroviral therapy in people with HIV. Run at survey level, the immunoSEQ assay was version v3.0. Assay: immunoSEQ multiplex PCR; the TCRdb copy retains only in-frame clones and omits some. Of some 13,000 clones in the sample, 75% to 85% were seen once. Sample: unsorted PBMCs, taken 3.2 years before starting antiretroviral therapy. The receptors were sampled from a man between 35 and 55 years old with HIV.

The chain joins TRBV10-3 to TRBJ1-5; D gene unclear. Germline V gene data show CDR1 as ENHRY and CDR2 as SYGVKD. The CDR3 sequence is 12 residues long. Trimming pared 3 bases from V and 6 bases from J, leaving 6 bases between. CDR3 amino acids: CAISDPSQPQHF. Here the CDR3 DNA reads TGTGCCATCAGTGACCCAAGTCAGCCCCAGCATTTT.

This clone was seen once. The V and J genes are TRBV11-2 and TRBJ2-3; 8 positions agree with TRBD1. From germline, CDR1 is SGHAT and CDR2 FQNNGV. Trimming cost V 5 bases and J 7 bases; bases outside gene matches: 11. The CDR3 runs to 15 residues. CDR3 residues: CASSPPAGGANTQYF. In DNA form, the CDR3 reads TGTGCCAGCAGCCCTCCGGCAGGGGGCGCGAATACGCAGTATTTT.

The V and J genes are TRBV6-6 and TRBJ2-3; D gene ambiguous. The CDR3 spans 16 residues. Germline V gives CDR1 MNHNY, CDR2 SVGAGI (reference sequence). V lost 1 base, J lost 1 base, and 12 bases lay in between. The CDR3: CASSYYEELGTDTQYF. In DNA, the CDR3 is TGTGCCAGCAGTTACTACGAGGAGTTGGGCACAGATACGCAGTATTTT.

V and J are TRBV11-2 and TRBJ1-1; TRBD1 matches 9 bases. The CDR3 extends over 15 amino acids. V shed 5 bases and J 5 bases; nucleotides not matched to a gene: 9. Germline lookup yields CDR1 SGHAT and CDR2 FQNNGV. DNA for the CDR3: TGTGCCAGCAGCCACTCAGGACAGGGGTGGACTGAAGCTTTCTTT. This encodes CASSHSGQGWTEAFF.

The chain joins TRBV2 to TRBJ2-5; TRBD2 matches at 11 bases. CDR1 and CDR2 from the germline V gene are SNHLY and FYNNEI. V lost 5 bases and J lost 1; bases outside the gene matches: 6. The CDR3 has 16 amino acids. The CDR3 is CASSNLGTSGQETQYF. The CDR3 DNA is TGTGCCAGCAGTAACCTCGGGACTAGCGGCCAAGAGACCCAGTACTTC.

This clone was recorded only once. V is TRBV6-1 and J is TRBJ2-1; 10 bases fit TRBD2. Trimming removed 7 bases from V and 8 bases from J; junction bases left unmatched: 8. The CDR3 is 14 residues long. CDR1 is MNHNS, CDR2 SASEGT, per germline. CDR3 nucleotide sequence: TGTGCCAGCAACCTCAGCGGGGGGGCCTATGAGCAGTTCTTC. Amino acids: CASNLSGGAYEQFF.

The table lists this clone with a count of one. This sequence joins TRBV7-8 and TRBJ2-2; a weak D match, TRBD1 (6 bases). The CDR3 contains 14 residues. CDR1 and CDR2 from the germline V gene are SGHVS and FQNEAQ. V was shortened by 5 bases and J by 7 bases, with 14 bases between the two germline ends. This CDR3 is CASSPDRLGGELFF. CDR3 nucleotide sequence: TGTGCCAGCAGCCCCGACAGGTTAGGCGGGGAGCTGTTTTTT.

CDR3 in amino acids: CASSPGRGDTEAFF. CDR3 in DNA: TGTGCCAGCAGCCCGGGACGGGGGGACACTGAAGCTTTCTTT. J is TRBJ1-1 and V is TRBV7-3, with D perhaps TRBD1 (5 bases). CDR1 and CDR2 (germline): SGHTA, FQGTGA. The germline V and J ends were trimmed by 5 bases and 3 bases, with 13 bases remaining between them. This CDR3 region has 14 residues.

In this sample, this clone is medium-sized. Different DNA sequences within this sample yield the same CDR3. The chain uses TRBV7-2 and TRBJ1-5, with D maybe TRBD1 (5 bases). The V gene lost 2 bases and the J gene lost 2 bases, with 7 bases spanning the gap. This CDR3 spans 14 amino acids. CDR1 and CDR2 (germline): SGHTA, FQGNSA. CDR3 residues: CASSLQGGNQPQHF. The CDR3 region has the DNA TGTGCCAGCAGCTTACAAGGGGGCAATCAGCCCCAGCATTTT. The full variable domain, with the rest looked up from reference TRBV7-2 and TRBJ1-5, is GAGVSQSPSNKVTEKGKDVELRCDPISGHTALYWYRQSLGQGLEFLIYFQGNSAPDKSGLPSDRFSAERTGGSVSTLTIQRTQQEDSAVYLCASSLQGGNQPQHFGDGTRLSIL.

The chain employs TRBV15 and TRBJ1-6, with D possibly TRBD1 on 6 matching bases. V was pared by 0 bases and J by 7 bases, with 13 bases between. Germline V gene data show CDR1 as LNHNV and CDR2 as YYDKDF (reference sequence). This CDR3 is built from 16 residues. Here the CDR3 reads CATSRDPWTENSPLHF. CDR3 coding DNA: TGTGCCACCAGCAGAGATCCGTGGACAGAAAATTCACCCCTCCACTTT. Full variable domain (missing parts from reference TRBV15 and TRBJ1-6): DAMVIQNPRYQVTQFGKPVTLSCSQTLNHNVMYWYQQKSSQAPKLLFHYYDKDFNNEADTPDNFQSRRPNTSFCFLDIRSPGLGDTAMYLCATSRDPWTENSPLHFGNGTRLTVT.

For the CDR3, the DNA is TGCGCCAGCAGCCCTGGTAGCATGAACACTGAAGCTTTCTTT. This gives the protein CASSPGSMNTEAFF. This sequence joins TRBV5-1 and TRBJ1-1; no firm D call. Trimming removed 4 bases from V and 0 bases from J, with 10 bases in between. The CDR3 loop spans 14 amino acids. Germline V gives CDR1 SGHRS, CDR2 YFSETQ. Using reference TRBV5-1 and TRBJ1-1 for the parts outside the CDR3, the full variable domain is KAGVTQTPRYLIKTRGQQVTLSCSPISGHRSVSWYQQTPGQGLQFLFEYFSETQRNKGNFPGRFSGRQFSNSRSEMNVSTLELGDSALYLCASSPGSMNTEAFFGQGTRLTVV.

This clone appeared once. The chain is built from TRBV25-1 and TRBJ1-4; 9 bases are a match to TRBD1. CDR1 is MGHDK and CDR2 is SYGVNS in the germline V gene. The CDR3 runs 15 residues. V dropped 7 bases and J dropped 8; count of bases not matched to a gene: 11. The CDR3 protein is CASIKPGQGGEKLFF. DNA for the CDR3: TGTGCCAGCATTAAACCGGGACAGGGAGGGGAAAAACTGTTTTTT.

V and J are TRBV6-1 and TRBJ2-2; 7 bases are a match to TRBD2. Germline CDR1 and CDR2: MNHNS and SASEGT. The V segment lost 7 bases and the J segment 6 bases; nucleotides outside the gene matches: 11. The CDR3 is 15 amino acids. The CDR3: CASTPPGRVPGELFF. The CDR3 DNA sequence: TGTGCCAGCACTCCCCCGGGGAGGGTCCCCGGGGAGCTGTTTTTT.

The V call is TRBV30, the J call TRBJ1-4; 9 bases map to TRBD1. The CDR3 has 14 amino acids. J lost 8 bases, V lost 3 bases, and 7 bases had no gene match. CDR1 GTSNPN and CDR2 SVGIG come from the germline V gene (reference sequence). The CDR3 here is CAWRTGGWDEKLFF. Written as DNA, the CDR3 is TGTGCCTGGAGAACAGGGGGCTGGGACGAAAAACTGTTTTTT.

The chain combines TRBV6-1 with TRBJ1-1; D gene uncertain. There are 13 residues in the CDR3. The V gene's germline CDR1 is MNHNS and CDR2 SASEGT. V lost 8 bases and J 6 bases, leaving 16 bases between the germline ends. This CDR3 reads CASSFMGVAEAFF. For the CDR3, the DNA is TGTGCCAGCTCTTTTATGGGTGTGGCTGAAGCTTTCTTT.

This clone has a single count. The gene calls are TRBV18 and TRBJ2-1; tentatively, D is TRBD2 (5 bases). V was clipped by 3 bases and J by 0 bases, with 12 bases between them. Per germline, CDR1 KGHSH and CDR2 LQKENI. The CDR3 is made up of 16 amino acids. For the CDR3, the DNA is TGTGCCAGCTCACCCGTTAGAACTAGCTCCTACAATGAGCAGTTCTTC. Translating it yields CASSPVRTSSYNEQFF.

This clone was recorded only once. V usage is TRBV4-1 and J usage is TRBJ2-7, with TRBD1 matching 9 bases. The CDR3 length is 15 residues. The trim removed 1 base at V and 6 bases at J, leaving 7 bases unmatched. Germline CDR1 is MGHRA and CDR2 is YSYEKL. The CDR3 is CASSQGTDRGLEQYF. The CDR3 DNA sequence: TGCGCCAGCAGCCAAGGAACGGACAGGGGTCTCGAGCAGTACTTC.

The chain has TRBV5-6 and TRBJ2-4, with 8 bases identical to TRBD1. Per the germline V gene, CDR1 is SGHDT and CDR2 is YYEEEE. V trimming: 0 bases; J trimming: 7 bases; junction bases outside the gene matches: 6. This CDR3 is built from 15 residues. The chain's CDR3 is CASSLAPTGDNIQYF. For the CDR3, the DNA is TGTGCCAGCAGCTTGGCCCCGACAGGGGACAACATTCAGTACTTC.

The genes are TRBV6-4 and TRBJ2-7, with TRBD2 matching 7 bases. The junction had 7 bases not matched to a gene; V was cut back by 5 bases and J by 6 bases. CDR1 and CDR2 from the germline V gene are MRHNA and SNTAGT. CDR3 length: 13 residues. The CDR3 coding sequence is TGTGCCAGCAGTCGGGACTACCTAGGCGAGCAGTACTTC. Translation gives CASSRDYLGEQYF.

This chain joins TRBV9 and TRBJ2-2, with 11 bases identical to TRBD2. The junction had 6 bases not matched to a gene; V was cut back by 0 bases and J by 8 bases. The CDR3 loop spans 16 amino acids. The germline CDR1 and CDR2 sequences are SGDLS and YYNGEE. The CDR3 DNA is TGTGCCAGCAGCGTAGGCCCTAGCGGGGGGACGGGGGAGCTGTTTTTT. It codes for CASSVGPSGGTGELFF. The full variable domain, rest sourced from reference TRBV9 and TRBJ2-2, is DSGVTQTPKHLITATGQRVTLRCSPRSGDLSVYWYQQSLDQGLQFLIQYYNGEERAKGNILERFSAQQFPDLHSELNLSSLELGDSALYFCASSVGPSGGTGELFFGEGSRLTVL.

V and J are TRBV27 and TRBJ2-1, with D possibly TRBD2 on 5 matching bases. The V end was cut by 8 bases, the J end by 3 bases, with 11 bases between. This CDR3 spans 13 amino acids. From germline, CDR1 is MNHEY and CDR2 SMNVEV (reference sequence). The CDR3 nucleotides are TGTGCCAGCTCGATGGGAGTCTACAATGAGCAGTTCTTC. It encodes CASSMGVYNEQFF.

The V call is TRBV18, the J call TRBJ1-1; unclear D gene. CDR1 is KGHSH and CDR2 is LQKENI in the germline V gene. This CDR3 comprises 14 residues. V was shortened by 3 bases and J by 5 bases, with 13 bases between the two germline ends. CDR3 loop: CASSPDRLRTEAFF. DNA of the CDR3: TGTGCCAGCTCACCGGACCGTTTAAGGACTGAAGCTTTCTTT.

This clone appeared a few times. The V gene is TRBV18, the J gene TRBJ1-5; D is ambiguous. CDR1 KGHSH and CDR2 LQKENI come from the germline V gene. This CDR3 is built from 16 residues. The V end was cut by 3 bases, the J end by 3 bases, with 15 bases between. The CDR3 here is CASSPGSIVDNQPQHF. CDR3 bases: TGTGCCAGCTCACCGGGGAGTATTGTAGACAATCAGCCCCAGCATTTT. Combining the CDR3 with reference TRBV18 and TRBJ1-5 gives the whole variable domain NAGVMQNPRHLVRRRGQEARLRCSPMKGHSHVYWYRQLPEEGLKFMVYLQKENIIDESGMPKERFSAEFPKEGPSILRIQQVVRGDSAAYFCASSPGSIVDNQPQHFGDGTRLSIL.

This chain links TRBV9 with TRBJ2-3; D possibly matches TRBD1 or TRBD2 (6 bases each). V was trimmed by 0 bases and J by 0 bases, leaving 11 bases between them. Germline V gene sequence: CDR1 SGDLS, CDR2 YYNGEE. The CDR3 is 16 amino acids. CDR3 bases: TGTGCCAGCAGCGTAGGGGGGGCGACTAGCACAGATACGCAGTATTTT. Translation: CASSVGGATSTDTQYF.

CDR3 residues: CAISEQGSGTGESPLHF. For the CDR3, the DNA is TGTGCCATCAGTGAGCAGGGTTCCGGGACAGGAGAATCACCCCTCCACTTT. This sequence joins TRBV10-3 and TRBJ1-6; 8 bases map to TRBD1. This CDR3 contains 17 residues. Germline loops: CDR1 ENHRY, CDR2 SYGVKD. V lost 2 bases and J lost 10; bases outside the gene matches: 13.

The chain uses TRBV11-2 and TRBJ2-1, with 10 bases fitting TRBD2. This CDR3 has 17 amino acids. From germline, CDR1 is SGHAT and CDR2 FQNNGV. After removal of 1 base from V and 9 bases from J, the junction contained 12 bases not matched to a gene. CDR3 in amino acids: CASSLVLAGEIAGEQFF. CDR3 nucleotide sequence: TGTGCCAGCAGCTTAGTCCTAGCGGGGGAGATCGCAGGTGAGCAGTTCTTC. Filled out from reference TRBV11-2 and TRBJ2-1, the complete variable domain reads EAGVAQSPRYKIIEKRQSVAFWCNPISGHATLYWYQQILGQGPKLLIQFQNNGVVDDSQLPKDRFSAERLKGVDSTLKIQPAKLEDSAVYLCASSLVLAGEIAGEQFFGPGTRLTVL.

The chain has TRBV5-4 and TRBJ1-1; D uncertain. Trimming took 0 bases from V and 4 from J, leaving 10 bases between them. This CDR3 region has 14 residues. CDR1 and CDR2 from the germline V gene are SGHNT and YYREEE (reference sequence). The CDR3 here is CASSLEGRSTEAFF. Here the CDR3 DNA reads TGTGCCAGCAGCTTGGAGGGCAGGTCCACTGAAGCTTTCTTT.

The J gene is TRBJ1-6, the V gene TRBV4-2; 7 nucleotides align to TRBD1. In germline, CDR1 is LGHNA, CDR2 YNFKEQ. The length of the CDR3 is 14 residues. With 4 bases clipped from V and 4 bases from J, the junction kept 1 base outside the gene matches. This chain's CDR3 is CASSPQGYNSPLHF. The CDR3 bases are TGTGCCAGCAGCCCACAGGGGTATAATTCACCCCTCCACTTT.

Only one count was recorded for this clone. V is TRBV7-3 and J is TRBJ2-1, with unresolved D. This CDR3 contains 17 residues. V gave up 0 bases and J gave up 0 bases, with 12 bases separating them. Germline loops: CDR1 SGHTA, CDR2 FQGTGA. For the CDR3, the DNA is TGTGCCAGCAGCTTAACTGGGTCCCAATCCTCCTACAATGAGCAGTTCTTC. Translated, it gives CASSLTGSQSSYNEQFF.

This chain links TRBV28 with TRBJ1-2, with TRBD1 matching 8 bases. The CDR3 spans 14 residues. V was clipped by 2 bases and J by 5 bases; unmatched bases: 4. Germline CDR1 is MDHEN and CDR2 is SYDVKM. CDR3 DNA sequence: TGTGCCAGCAGTTTAAGACAGGGGATGTATGGCTACACCTTC. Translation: CASSLRQGMYGYTF.